This record covers a single TCR beta chain. Antigen unknown. Distinct nucleotide sequences in the sample also encode this CDR3. TCRdb keeps only in-frame clones here, not all; method: immunoSEQ multiplex PCR. Of 340,000 or so clones listed, roughly 93% are singletons. These data are taken from a study of brain T cells in children with intractable seizures. This CDR3 has 14 residues. Germline CDR1 is MNHEY and CDR2 is SVGAGI. The junction had 2 bases not matched to a gene; V was cut back by 0 bases and J by 4 bases. The time point is: blood from clinic visit 5 months post-surgery; TSC patient then seizure free. The sequenced cases were selected for having the highest brain T cell transcript signatures. Before surgery, patients took at least one anti-epileptic drug. Broader study findings: Pre- and post-surgery blood differed in depth, so pre-surgery absences may be undersampling.

The V call is TRBV6-5, the J call TRBJ1-1; TRBD1 aligns across 7 bases. The sequences come from peripheral blood, collected roughly 5 months after surgery. The TCR sequence derives from a boy in the first two years of life with tuberous sclerosis and intractable seizures. The CDR3 DNA sequence: TGTGCCAGCAGTTACTCAGCAGGGGGCACTGAAGCTTTCTTT. Translation gives CASSYSAGGTEAFF.